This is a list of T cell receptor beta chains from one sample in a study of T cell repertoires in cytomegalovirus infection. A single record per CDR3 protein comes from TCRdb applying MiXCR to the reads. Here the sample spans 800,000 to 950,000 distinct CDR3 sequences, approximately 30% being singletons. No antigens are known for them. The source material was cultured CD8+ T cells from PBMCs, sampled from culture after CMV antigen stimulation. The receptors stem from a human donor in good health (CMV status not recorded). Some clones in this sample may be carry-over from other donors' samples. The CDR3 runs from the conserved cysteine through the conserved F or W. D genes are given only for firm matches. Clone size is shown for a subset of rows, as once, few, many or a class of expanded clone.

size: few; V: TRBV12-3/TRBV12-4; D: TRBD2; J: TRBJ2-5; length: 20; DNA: TGTGCCAGCAGTTTAGTTGGAGCGGGGGGGCCACAGGGGATTCAAGAGACCCAGTACTTC; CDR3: CASSLVGAGGPQGIQETQYF
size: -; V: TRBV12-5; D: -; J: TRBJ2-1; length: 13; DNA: TGTGCTAGTGGACACCGAACCTACAATGAGCAGTTCTTC; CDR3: CASGHRTYNEQFF
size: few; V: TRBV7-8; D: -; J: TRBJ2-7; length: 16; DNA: TGTGCCAGCAGCTTCATATCCGGGACCGAAGAAGAGGAGCAGTACTTC; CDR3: CASSFISGTEEEEQYF
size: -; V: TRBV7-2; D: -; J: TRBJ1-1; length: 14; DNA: TGTGCCAGCACCAACGGCCGGTTTGTGACTGAAGCTTTCTTT; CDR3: CASTNGRFVTEAFF
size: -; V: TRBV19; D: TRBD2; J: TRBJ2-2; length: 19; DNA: TGTGCCAGTAGTATAGATACTAGCGGGGGAAAGATAAACACCGGGGAGCTGTTTTTT; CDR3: CASSIDTSGGKINTGELFF
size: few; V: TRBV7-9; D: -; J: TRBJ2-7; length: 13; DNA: TGTGCCAGCAGACCGGGTGGATCCTACGAGCAGTACTTC; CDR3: CASRPGGSYEQYF
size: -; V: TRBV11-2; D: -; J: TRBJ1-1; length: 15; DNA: TGTGCCAGCAGCTTGTGGTCAAAAAGGGACACTGAAGCTTTCTTT; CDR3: CASSLWSKRDTEAFF
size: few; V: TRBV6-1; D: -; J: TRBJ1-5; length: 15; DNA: TGTGCCAGCAGTACCCCAGGAGTGAAGGATCAGCCCCAGCATTTT; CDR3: CASSTPGVKDQPQHF
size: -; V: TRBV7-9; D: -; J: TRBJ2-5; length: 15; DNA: TGTGCCAGCAGCCCCCCGTGGGTGTACCAAGAGACCCAGTACTTC; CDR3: CASSPPWVYQETQYF
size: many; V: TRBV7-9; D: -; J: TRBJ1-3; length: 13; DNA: TGTGCCAGCAGATTTACTCAGGGGCACACCATATATTTT; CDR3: CASRFTQGHTIYF
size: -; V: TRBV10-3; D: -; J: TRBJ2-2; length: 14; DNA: TGTGCCACCCCGTCGGACAGCAACACCGGGGAGCTGTTTTTT; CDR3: CATPSDSNTGELFF
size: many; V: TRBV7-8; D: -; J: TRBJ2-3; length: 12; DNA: TGTGCCAGCAGCCCCGCGGCAGATACGCAGTATTTT; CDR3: CASSPAADTQYF
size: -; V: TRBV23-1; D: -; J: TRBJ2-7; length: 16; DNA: TGCGCCAGCAGTCAATTTTCCAGGCTAAATTTCCACGAGCAGTACTTC; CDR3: CASSQFSRLNFHEQYF
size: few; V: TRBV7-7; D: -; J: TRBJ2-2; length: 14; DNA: TGTGCTAGCAGCCTTGGTGGGGCTCCCGGGGAGCTGTTTTTT; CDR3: CASSLGGAPGELFF
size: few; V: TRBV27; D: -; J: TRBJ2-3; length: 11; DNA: TGTGCCACCCGGGCCCCCGATACGCAGTATTTT; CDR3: CATRAPDTQYF
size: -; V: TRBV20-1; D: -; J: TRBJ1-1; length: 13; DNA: TGCAGTGCTGACTTTTCAGGGGACACTGAAGCTTTCTTT; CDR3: CSADFSGDTEAFF
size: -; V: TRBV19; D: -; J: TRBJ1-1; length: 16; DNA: TGTGCCAGTAGTATCGGGGGTACAGATCTGGGGACTGAAGCTTTCTTT; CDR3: CASSIGGTDLGTEAFF
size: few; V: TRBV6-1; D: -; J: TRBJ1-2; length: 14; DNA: TGTGCCAGCAGTACCTCTGGAGGATACTATGGCTACACCTTC; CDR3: CASSTSGGYYGYTF
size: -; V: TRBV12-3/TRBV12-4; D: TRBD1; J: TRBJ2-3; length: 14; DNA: TGTGCCAGCAGCGGGACAGGACCCACAGATACGCAGTATTTT; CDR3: CASSGTGPTDTQYF
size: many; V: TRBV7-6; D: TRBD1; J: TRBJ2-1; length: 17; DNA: TGTGCCAGCAGCATAAGTAGACAGGGGAAGAACTACAATGAGCAGTTCTTC; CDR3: CASSISRQGKNYNEQFF
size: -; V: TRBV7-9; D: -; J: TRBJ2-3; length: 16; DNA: TGTGCCAGCACCATCTTAGGAGAGCCTAGCACAGATACGCAGTATTTT; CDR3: CASTILGEPSTDTQYF
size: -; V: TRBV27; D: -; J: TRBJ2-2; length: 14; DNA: TGTGCCAGCAGCGTGGGCCTAAACACCGGGGAGCCGTTTTTT; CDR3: CASSVGLNTGEPFF
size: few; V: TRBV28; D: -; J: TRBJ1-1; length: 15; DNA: TGTGCCAGCAGTGCCCTAGAGGGGACGTACACTGAAGCTTTCTTT; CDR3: CASSALEGTYTEAFF
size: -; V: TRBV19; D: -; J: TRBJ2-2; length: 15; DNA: TGTGCCAGTAGTATCCGGACCTCCTTGGGCGGGGAGCTGTTTTTT; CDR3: CASSIRTSLGGELFF
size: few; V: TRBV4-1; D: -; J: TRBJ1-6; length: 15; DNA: TGCGCCAGCAGCCGGAAGGACAGCCCGGGGTCACCCCTCCACTTT; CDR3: CASSRKDSPGSPLHF
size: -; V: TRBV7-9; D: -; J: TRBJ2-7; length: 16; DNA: TGTGCCAGCACCCTCCCCGCAGGGGGGATTTCCTACGAGCAGTACTTC; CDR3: CASTLPAGGISYEQYF
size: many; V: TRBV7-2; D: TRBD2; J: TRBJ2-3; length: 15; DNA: TGTGCCAGCAGCTACGAGCGGGGGGGCAGGAATACGCAGTATTTT; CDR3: CASSYERGGRNTQYF
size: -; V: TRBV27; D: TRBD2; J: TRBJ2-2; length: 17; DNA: TGTGCCAGCAAGACGATTCGGGGGGGGGCCCGGACCGGGGAGCTGTTTTTT; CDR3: CASKTIRGGARTGELFF
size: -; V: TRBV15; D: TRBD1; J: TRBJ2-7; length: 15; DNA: TGTGCCACCACTCAACACAGGGGATCCTTTTACGAGCAGTACTTC; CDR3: CATTQHRGSFYEQYF
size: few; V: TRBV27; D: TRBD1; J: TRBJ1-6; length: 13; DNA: TGTGCCAGCAGTAGGACAGGGTGGTCACCCCTCCACTTT; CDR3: CASSRTGWSPLHF
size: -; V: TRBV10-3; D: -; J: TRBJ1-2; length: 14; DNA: TGTGCCATCAGTCCCCAGACAGCTAACTATGGCTACACCTTC; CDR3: CAISPQTANYGYTF
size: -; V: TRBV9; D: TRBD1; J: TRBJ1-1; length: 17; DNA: TGTGCCAGCAGCCCAGAAGGACAGGGGCCTATGAACACTGAAGCTTTCTTT; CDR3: CASSPEGQGPMNTEAFF
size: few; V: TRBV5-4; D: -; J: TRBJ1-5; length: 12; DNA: TGTGCCAGCAGCCCCGGGTATGGGCCCCAGCATTTT; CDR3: CASSPGYGPQHF
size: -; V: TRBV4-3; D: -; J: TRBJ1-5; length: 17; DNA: TGCGCCAACAGCCAAGATCTTCCGGCGGTGCCCAATCAGCCCCAGCATTTT; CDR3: CANSQDLPAVPNQPQHF
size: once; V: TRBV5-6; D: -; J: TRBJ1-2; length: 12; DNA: TGTGCCAGCACCGAAGTTGGCGACGGCTACACCTTC; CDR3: CASTEVGDGYTF
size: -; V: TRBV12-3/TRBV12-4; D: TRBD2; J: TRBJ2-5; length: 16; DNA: TGTGCCAGCAGCCCGGAGGCTAGCGGGGGGCAGGGGACCCAGTACTTC; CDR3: CASSPEASGGQGTQYF
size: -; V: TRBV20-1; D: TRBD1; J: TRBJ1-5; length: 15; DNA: TGCAGTGCGACCGACAGGGTAACGGTTAATCAGCCCCAGCATTTT; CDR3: CSATDRVTVNQPQHF
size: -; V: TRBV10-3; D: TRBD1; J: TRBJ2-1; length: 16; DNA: TGTGCCATCAGCCTGCCACCGGGACAGGGATACAATGAGCAGTTCTTC; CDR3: CAISLPPGQGYNEQFF
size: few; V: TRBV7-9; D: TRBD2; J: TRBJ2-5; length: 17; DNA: TGTGCCAGCAGCCCCAGGACTAGCGGGGGGTTGCAAGAGACCCAGTACTTC; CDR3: CASSPRTSGGLQETQYF
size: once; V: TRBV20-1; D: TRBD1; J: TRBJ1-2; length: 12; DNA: TGCAGTGCTAGAGAACCGACAGGGGGCTACACCTTC; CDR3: CSAREPTGGYTF
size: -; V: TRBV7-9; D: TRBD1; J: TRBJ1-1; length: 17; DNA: TGTGCCAGCAGCTCCGGACAGGAGATACTCATGAACACTGAAGCTTTCTTT; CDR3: CASSSGQEILMNTEAFF
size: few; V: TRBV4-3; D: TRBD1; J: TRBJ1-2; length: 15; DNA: TGCGCCAGCAGCCAAGACGGGACAGGGCTAGACGGGTCCACCTTC; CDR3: CASSQDGTGLDGSTF
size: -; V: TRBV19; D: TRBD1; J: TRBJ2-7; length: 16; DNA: TGTGCCAGTAGCCACCTAACCGGGACAGCGCCCTACGAGCAGTACTTC; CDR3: CASSHLTGTAPYEQYF
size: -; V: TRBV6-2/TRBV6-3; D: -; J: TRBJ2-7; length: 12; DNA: TGTGCCAGCAGGATGTCCCCATACGAGCAGTACTTC; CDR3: CASRMSPYEQYF
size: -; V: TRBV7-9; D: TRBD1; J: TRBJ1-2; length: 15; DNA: TGTGCCAGCAGCTTAAACGCAGACAGGGTCTATGGCTACACCTTC; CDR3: CASSLNADRVYGYTF
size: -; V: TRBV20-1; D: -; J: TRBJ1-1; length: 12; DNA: TGCAGTGCTAGGGCCCGCAACACTGAAGCTTTCTTT; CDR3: CSARARNTEAFF
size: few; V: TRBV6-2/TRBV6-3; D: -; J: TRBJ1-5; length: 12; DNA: TGTGCCAGCAGTTACTATAATCAGCCCCAGCATTTT; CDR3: CASSYYNQPQHF
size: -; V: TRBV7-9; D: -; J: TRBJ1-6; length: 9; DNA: TGTGCCGGCGGGTTCCCCCTCCACTTT; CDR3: CAGGFPLHF
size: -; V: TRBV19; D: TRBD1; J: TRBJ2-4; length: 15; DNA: TGTGCCAGTAGTACGACAGGGCTGACCAAAAACATTCAGTACTTC; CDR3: CASSTTGLTKNIQYF
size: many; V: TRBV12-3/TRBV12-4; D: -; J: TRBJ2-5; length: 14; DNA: TGTGCCAGCAGTTTAACACAGGGTGGCGAGACCCAGTACTTC; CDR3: CASSLTQGGETQYF
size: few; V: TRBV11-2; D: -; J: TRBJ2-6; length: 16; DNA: TGTGCCAGCAGCTTAGTCTTCCCAGGTGGGGCCAACGTCCTGACTTTC; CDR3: CASSLVFPGGANVLTF
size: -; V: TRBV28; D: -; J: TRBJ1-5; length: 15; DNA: TGTGCCAGCAGTTTCCTCAGCCTGAGGGGTCAGCCCCAGCATTTT; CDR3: CASSFLSLRGQPQHF
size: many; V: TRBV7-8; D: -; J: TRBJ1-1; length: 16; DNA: TGTGCCAGCAGCCACTCCGAGTCCAGGGTTCTCACTGAAGCTTTCTTT; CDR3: CASSHSESRVLTEAFF
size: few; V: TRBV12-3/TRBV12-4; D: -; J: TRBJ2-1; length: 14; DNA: TGTGCCAGCAGACCCTACGTATCCTACAATGAGCAGTTCTTC; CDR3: CASRPYVSYNEQFF
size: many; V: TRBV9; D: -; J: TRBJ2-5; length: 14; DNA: TGTGCCAGCAGCTCCGGACAAATCCAAGAGACCCAGTACTTC; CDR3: CASSSGQIQETQYF